This T cell receptor beta chain was observed in a study of T cell responses to AZD1222 COVID-19 vaccine. General study results and limits: A reported finding is that nearly half of spike-specific TCRs target unmutated variant regions. When two AZD1222 doses had been given, Spike-specific TCR breadth and depth rose.

The table came from immunoSEQ multiplex PCR; TCRdb's copy has only in-frame clones and leaves some out. The sample has 130,000 to 150,000 clones, over 85% seen once. The CDR3 consists of 16 residues. Deletions cut 7 bases from V and 5 bases from J, with 23 bases between. CDR1 is SGHKS, CDR2 YYEKEE, per germline (reference sequence). On this clone: Its specificity is not known.

The rearrangement links TRBV5-5 to TRBJ2-3, with D uncertain. This TCR derives from an adult in good health. The sample here was peripheral blood, taken on day 0 of AZD1222 vaccination. CDR3 loop: CASSILRIINQDTQYF. The CDR3 DNA reads as TGTGCCAGCTCAATATTGCGGATCATCAACCAAGATACGCAGTATTTT.